The rows below give T cell receptor beta chains drawn from one sample of a study of beta chain features in type 1 diabetes. The method was immunoSEQ multiplex PCR; TCRdb's version includes in-frame clones alone and lacks a portion of them. The sample contains just under 150,000 clones, 10% of which appear only once. The sequenced sample was naive CD4+ T cells from blood. The receptors here all came from a man between 18 and 29 years old in good health. Both conserved end residues are part of each CDR3. Fields, in order: V gene, D gene, CDR3 length, J gene, clone size, CDR3 protein, CDR3 DNA. A D gene is named only where the DNA matches it firmly. A row's size may be missing; if present it is once, few, many or a size class.

v_call: TRBV18
d_call: TRBD2
cdr3_length: 13
j_call: TRBJ2-5
clone_size: -
cdr3_aa: CASSPGGEETQYF
cdr3_nt: TGTGCCAGCTCACCAGGGGGGGAAGAGACCCAGTACTTC

v_call: TRBV7-3
d_call: -
cdr3_length: 14
j_call: TRBJ2-1
clone_size: -
cdr3_aa: CASSLGRGNNEQFF
cdr3_nt: TGTGCCAGCAGCTTAGGCCGGGGGAACAATGAGCAGTTCTTC

v_call: TRBV28
d_call: TRBD1
cdr3_length: 18
j_call: TRBJ1-3
clone_size: -
cdr3_aa: CASSLGIRMDRVGNTIYF
cdr3_nt: TGTGCCAGCAGTTTAGGAATCCGGATGGACAGGGTGGGAAACACCATATATTTT

v_call: TRBV27
d_call: TRBD2
cdr3_length: 15
j_call: TRBJ2-7
clone_size: -
cdr3_aa: CASSLQSGGSYEQYF
cdr3_nt: TGTGCCAGCAGTTTACAGTCGGGGGGAAGCTACGAGCAGTACTTC

v_call: TRBV7-9
d_call: TRBD1
cdr3_length: 16
j_call: TRBJ2-7
clone_size: few
cdr3_aa: CASSLAPGQGRNEQYF
cdr3_nt: TGTGCCAGCAGCTTAGCGCCGGGACAGGGGCGCAACGAGCAGTACTTC

v_call: TRBV7-2
d_call: -
cdr3_length: 13
j_call: TRBJ2-7
clone_size: few
cdr3_aa: CASSRGHSLEQYF
cdr3_nt: TGTGCCAGCAGCCGGGGACATTCCCTCGAGCAGTACTTC

v_call: TRBV30
d_call: TRBD1
cdr3_length: 13
j_call: TRBJ1-1
clone_size: -
cdr3_aa: CACQTQGALEAFF
cdr3_nt: TGTGCCTGTCAAACTCAGGGGGCGCTAGAAGCTTTCTTT

v_call: TRBV19
d_call: TRBD2
cdr3_length: 20
j_call: TRBJ2-2
clone_size: -
cdr3_aa: CASSRTGTSGGALSTGELFF
cdr3_nt: TGTGCCAGTAGTAGGACCGGGACTAGCGGGGGGGCCTTGAGCACCGGGGAGCTGTTTTTT

v_call: TRBV6-1
d_call: TRBD1
cdr3_length: 15
j_call: TRBJ2-7
clone_size: -
cdr3_aa: CASSLTDRASYEQYF
cdr3_nt: TGTGCCAGCAGTTTAACGGACAGGGCCTCCTACGAGCAGTACTTC

v_call: TRBV2
d_call: -
cdr3_length: 14
j_call: TRBJ1-4
clone_size: -
cdr3_aa: CASSELTETEKLFF
cdr3_nt: TGTGCCAGCAGTGAGTTGACAGAAACTGAAAAACTGTTTTTT

v_call: TRBV7-9
d_call: -
cdr3_length: 16
j_call: TRBJ1-2
clone_size: few
cdr3_aa: CASSLGTGGGELGYTF
cdr3_nt: TGTGCCAGCAGCTTAGGGACCGGAGGGGGGGAGCTTGGCTACACCTTC

v_call: TRBV7-9
d_call: TRBD1
cdr3_length: 13
j_call: TRBJ1-2
clone_size: few
cdr3_aa: CASSFGQEYGYTF
cdr3_nt: TGTGCCAGCAGCTTCGGACAGGAGTATGGCTACACCTTC

v_call: TRBV11-2
d_call: -
cdr3_length: 14
j_call: TRBJ1-2
clone_size: -
cdr3_aa: CASSLDGGVYGYTF
cdr3_nt: TGTGCCAGCAGCTTAGATGGGGGCGTTTATGGCTACACCTTC

v_call: TRBV7-9
d_call: TRBD1
cdr3_length: 15
j_call: TRBJ1-2
clone_size: few
cdr3_aa: CASSFLDREDYGYTF
cdr3_nt: TGTGCCAGCAGCTTTTTAGACAGGGAGGACTATGGCTACACCTTC

v_call: TRBV7-9
d_call: -
cdr3_length: 15
j_call: TRBJ2-3
clone_size: few
cdr3_aa: CASSLFQQGSNTQYF
cdr3_nt: TGTGCCAGCAGCTTATTTCAACAGGGCAGTAATACGCAGTATTTT

v_call: TRBV18
d_call: -
cdr3_length: 14
j_call: TRBJ2-7
clone_size: -
cdr3_aa: CASSLNRYSYEQYF
cdr3_nt: TGTGCCAGCTCACTAAACAGGTATTCCTACGAGCAGTACTTC

v_call: TRBV6-1
d_call: TRBD2
cdr3_length: 15
j_call: TRBJ2-5
clone_size: -
cdr3_aa: CASGTSGGASETQYF
cdr3_nt: TGTGCCAGCGGTACTAGCGGGGGGGCCTCGGAGACCCAGTACTTC

v_call: TRBV19
d_call: TRBD1
cdr3_length: 14
j_call: TRBJ1-5
clone_size: -
cdr3_aa: CASSDRGPVQPQHF
cdr3_nt: TGTGCCAGTTCTGACAGGGGGCCAGTTCAGCCCCAGCATTTT

v_call: TRBV18
d_call: -
cdr3_length: 13
j_call: TRBJ2-5
clone_size: few
cdr3_aa: CASSPIGEETQYF
cdr3_nt: TGTGCCAGCTCACCGATAGGGGAAGAGACCCAGTACTTC

v_call: TRBV6-1
d_call: TRBD2
cdr3_length: 14
j_call: TRBJ2-5
clone_size: -
cdr3_aa: CASSNLAGQETQYF
cdr3_nt: TGTGCCAGCAGTAATCTAGCGGGGCAAGAGACCCAGTACTTC

v_call: TRBV5-4
d_call: -
cdr3_length: 13
j_call: TRBJ2-7
clone_size: many
cdr3_aa: CASSLAGVDEQYF
cdr3_nt: TGTGCCAGCAGCTTGGCAGGCGTGGACGAGCAGTACTTC

v_call: TRBV7-9
d_call: TRBD1
cdr3_length: 14
j_call: TRBJ2-5
clone_size: few
cdr3_aa: CASSLMGQGETQYF
cdr3_nt: TGTGCCAGCAGCCTAATGGGACAGGGAGAGACCCAGTACTTC